The 28 T cell receptor beta chains below all came from one sample that was sequenced in a study of neoadjuvant anti-PD-1 for oral cavity cancer. Sequenced by immunoSEQ multiplex PCR; TCRdb stores in-frame clones only, minus some. The table shows fewer than 7,500 clones, with 50% to 70% occurring only once. Material: tumor tissue, obtained before nivolumab (anti-PD-1) treatment. The receptors originated from a person aged 35-79 years with oral cavity squamous cell carcinoma.

The genes are TRBV7-9 and TRBJ2-2; D call uncertain. Germline V gene lookup returns CDR1 SEHNR and CDR2 FQNEAQ (reference sequence). The CDR3 totals 10 residues. The V end was cut by 5 bases, the J end by 8 bases, with 3 bases between. The CDR3 reads CASSLGELFF. The DNA of the CDR3 is TGTGCCAGCAGCCTAGGGGAGCTGTTTTTT.

This rearrangement joins TRBV28 to TRBJ1-3, with unresolved D. The V end was cut by 8 bases, the J end by 0 bases, with 11 bases between. Germline CDR1 MDHEN, CDR2 SYDVKM. The CDR3 runs to 14 residues. In DNA form, the CDR3 reads TGTGCCAGCCGAACCGGAGGCTCTGGAAACACCATATATTTT. This sequence encodes CASRTGGSGNTIYF. The variable domain in full, with the rest retrieved from reference TRBV28 and TRBJ1-3, is DVKVTQSSRYLVKRTGEKVFLECVQDMDHENMFWYRQDPGLGLRLIYFSYDVKMKEKGDIPEGYSVSREKKERFSLILESASTNQTSMYLCASRTGGSGNTIYFGEGSWLTVV.

V and J are TRBV5-6 and TRBJ2-4, with TRBD1 matching 7 bases. Trimming cost V 2 bases and J 3 bases; bases outside gene matches: 5. The CDR3 length is 15 residues. Germline V gives CDR1 SGHDT, CDR2 YYEEEE. CDR3 DNA: TGTGCCAGCAGCTTTGGTCAGGGGGTCAAAAACATTCAGTACTTC. This encodes CASSFGQGVKNIQYF. The full variable domain, completed using reference TRBV5-6 and TRBJ2-4, is DAGVTQSPTHLIKTRGQQVTLRCSPKSGHDTVSWYQQALGQGPQFIFQYYEEEERQRGNFPDRFSGHQFPNYSSELNVNALLLGDSALYLCASSFGQGVKNIQYFGAGTRLSVL.

The J gene is TRBJ1-1, the V gene TRBV19; TRBD1 matches 9 bases. The CDR3 is 15 residues long. In germline, CDR1 is LNHDA, CDR2 SQIVND (reference sequence). V lost 4 bases, J lost 4 bases, and 7 bases stayed unmatched. CDR3 sequence: CASSRARDRVTEAFF. DNA for the CDR3: TGTGCCAGTAGTAGAGCACGGGACAGGGTCACTGAAGCTTTCTTT.

This clone was seen a few times. This chain joins TRBV6-1 and TRBJ2-7, with no clear D. This CDR3 comprises 12 residues. Per germline, CDR1 MNHNS and CDR2 SASEGT. V gave up 4 bases and J gave up 6 bases, with 10 bases separating them. The CDR3 sequence: CASSGRTVEQYF. DNA for the CDR3: TGTGCCAGCAGTGGAAGGACCGTCGAGCAGTACTTC.

The rearrangement uses TRBV6-6 and TRBJ1-1; D is unresolved. This CDR3 has 14 residues. Germline CDR1 is MNHNY and CDR2 is SVGAGI (reference sequence). Trimming pared 2 bases from V and 3 bases from J, leaving 10 bases between. The CDR3 bases are TGTGCCAGCAGTTACGAGGAAGGGTACACTGAAGCTTTCTTT. Translating it yields CASSYEEGYTEAFF.

The V gene is TRBV5-1, the J gene TRBJ2-7; 8 bases map to TRBD1. CDR3 length equals 15 residues. The V and J ends lost 4 bases and 6 bases, in that order; junction bases with no gene match: 12. CDR1 and CDR2 (germline): SGHRS, YFSETQ. DNA of the CDR3: TGCGCCAGCAGCACCCGGGACAGGTTCTACGGCGAGCAGTACTTC. Translated, it gives CASSTRDRFYGEQYF.

With regard to this clone: This CDR3 is also generated by other DNA sequences in the sample. The CDR3: CASSFLGVARRQEQFF. The CDR3 region has the DNA TGTGCCAGCAGCTTCCTCGGGGTTGCCAGGCGTCAAGAGCAGTTCTTC. The J gene is TRBJ2-1, the V gene TRBV11-2; possible D gene TRBD2, 5 bases. V lost 3 bases and J lost 10, with 22 bases in between. The germline CDR1 and CDR2 sequences are SGHAT and FQNNGV. CDR3 length: 16 residues. The whole variable domain, filled in from reference TRBV11-2 and TRBJ2-1, reads EAGVAQSPRYKIIEKRQSVAFWCNPISGHATLYWYQQILGQGPKLLIQFQNNGVVDDSQLPKDRFSAERLKGVDSTLKIQPAKLEDSAVYLCASSFLGVARRQEQFFGPGTRLTVL.

The chain has TRBV7-3 and TRBJ2-2; D remains ambiguous. CDR1 is SGHTA and CDR2 is FQGTGA in the germline V gene. The CDR3 length is 15 residues. V shed 6 bases and J shed 1 base, with 12 bases lying between them. Written as DNA, the CDR3 is TGTGCCAGCAGATCCGCGTCAGGGAACACCGGGGAGCTGTTTTTT. This codes for CASRSASGNTGELFF.

The V call is TRBV15, the J call TRBJ2-5; 9 bases match TRBD1. V lost 0 bases to trimming and J lost 5 bases; unmatched junction nucleotides: 7. This CDR3 spans 16 amino acids. Germline V gene data show CDR1 as LNHNV and CDR2 as YYDKDF (reference sequence). CDR3 residues: CATSRDYRGRGETQYF. CDR3 nucleotide sequence: TGTGCCACCAGCAGAGATTACAGGGGGCGCGGGGAGACCCAGTACTTC.

This clone is termed medium-sized. CDR3 loop: CAISESGRGTDTQYF. The CDR3 region has the DNA TGTGCCATCAGTGAGTCCGGCAGGGGAACAGATACGCAGTATTTT. V usage is TRBV10-3 and J usage is TRBJ2-3; TRBD1 might be the D (6 bases). The CDR3 extends over 15 amino acids. Germline CDR1 is ENHRY and CDR2 is SYGVKD. Trimming removed 0 bases from V and 3 bases from J, with 10 bases in between.

This clone counts as medium-sized (0.01 to 0.1%). The V gene is TRBV16, the J gene TRBJ1-4, with 8 bases that match TRBD1. The CDR3 has 13 residues. Germline assignment: CDR1 KGHSY and CDR2 FQNENV. J gave up 8 bases and V 4 bases, and 3 bases lay outside the gene matches. The CDR3 DNA is TGTGCCAGCAGCCCGGACAGGGTAGAAAAACTGTTTTTT. Protein product: CASSPDRVEKLFF.

The V call is TRBV4-1, the J call TRBJ2-2; D may correspond to TRBD1 or TRBD2 (5 bases each). This CDR3 has 15 amino acids. Germline V gene data show CDR1 as MGHRA and CDR2 as YSYEKL. V lost 3 bases and J lost 5, with 13 bases in between. The CDR3 DNA sequence: TGCGCCAGCAGCCAGGTTCGGGACGGGACCGGGGAGCTGTTTTTT. Residues: CASSQVRDGTGELFF.

J is TRBJ2-1 and V is TRBV29-1; tentative D call: TRBD1 (6 bases). This CDR3 spans 14 amino acids. V lost 7 bases and J lost 4, with 17 bases in between. Germline assignment: CDR1 SQVTM and CDR2 ANQGSEA. CDR3 sequence: CSAPGTGYYNEQFF. For the CDR3, the DNA is TGCAGCGCCCCCGGAACAGGGTATTACAATGAGCAGTTCTTC.

The chain recombines TRBV4-1 with TRBJ1-2, with 7 positions matching TRBD1. Trimming at V came to 11 bases and at J to 0 bases, leaving 12 bases not matched to a gene. CDR1 MGHRA and CDR2 YSYEKL come from the germline V gene. This CDR3 has 15 amino acids. CDR3 amino acids: CADRAGAHTNYGYTF. The DNA of the CDR3 is TGCGCCGACAGGGCAGGGGCCCACACTAACTATGGCTACACCTTC.

This chain links TRBV11-3 with TRBJ2-5; 7 positions match TRBD2. The CDR3 has 14 residues. V lost 4 bases and J lost 2; bases outside the gene matches: 4. CDR1 and CDR2 from the germline V gene are SGHNT and YENEEA. The CDR3 DNA reads as TGTGCCAGCAGCTCGTGGCGGGGGCAAGAGACCCAGTACTTC. The encoded protein is CASSSWRGQETQYF.

The V and J genes are TRBV5-1 and TRBJ2-5; D could derive from TRBD1 or TRBD2 (5 bases each). Trimming took off 0 bases at V and 2 bases at J, with 11 bases between the two ends. There are 15 residues in the CDR3. Germline assignment: CDR1 SGHRS and CDR2 YFSETQ. This CDR3 reads CASSLAGTTQETQYF. DNA for the CDR3: TGCGCCAGCAGCTTGGCCGGGACGACACAAGAGACCCAGTACTTC.

Relative to its sample, this clone is large. CDR3 protein: CASSFPGHAYNSPLHF. The CDR3 nucleotides are TGTGCCAGCAGCTTCCCGGGACACGCGTATAATTCACCCCTCCACTTT. The V call is TRBV7-9, the J call TRBJ1-6; weak D call: TRBD1 (6 bases). The V gene's germline CDR1 is SEHNR and CDR2 FQNEAQ (reference sequence). The ends were cut back, 3 bases at V and 4 bases at J, with 13 bases in the middle. The CDR3 is made up of 16 amino acids.

The chain is built from TRBV7-9 and TRBJ2-1; the D call may be TRBD1 or TRBD2 (5 bases each). The V gene's germline CDR1 is SEHNR and CDR2 FQNEAQ (reference sequence). V was shortened by 7 bases and J by 6 bases, with 10 bases between the two germline ends. The CDR3 is made up of 12 amino acids. CDR3 nucleotide sequence: TGTGCCAGCACCCCTGGGACCAATGAGCAGTTCTTC. Amino acids: CASTPGTNEQFF.

The gene calls are TRBV7-2 and TRBJ1-1; no reliable D call. Trimming shortened V by 5 bases and J by 4 bases, and 17 bases separated the two germline ends. The V gene's germline CDR1 is SGHTA and CDR2 FQGNSA. The CDR3 has 15 residues. CDR3 bases: TGTGCCAGCAGCCCTCAAACCCTTAAGGGCACTGAAGCTTTCTTT. Translating gives CASSPQTLKGTEAFF.

The CDR3 DNA follows: TGCAGCGTTGTTGCTAGCGGGAGGCAGGAGGAGCAGTACTTC. It specifies CSVVASGRQEEQYF. This chain links TRBV29-1 with TRBJ2-7, with 11 positions matching TRBD2. CDR3 length equals 14 residues. From germline, CDR1 is SQVTM and CDR2 ANQGSEA. V was clipped by 4 bases and J by 7 bases; unmatched bases: 9.

The chain recombines TRBV18 with TRBJ2-2; 7 positions match TRBD1. The V and J ends lost 4 bases and 4 bases, in that order; junction bases with no gene match: 6. The length of the CDR3 is 15 residues. Germline V CDR1 and CDR2: KGHSH, LQKENI. Written as DNA, the CDR3 is TGTGCCAGCTCACGGGACAGCCCGGGCACCGGGGAGCTGTTTTTT. Its translation is CASSRDSPGTGELFF.

The table lists this clone with a few counts. This chain joins TRBV14 and TRBJ2-1; TRBD2 aligns across 9 bases. V dropped 4 bases and J dropped 7; count of bases not matched to a gene: 8. The CDR3 length is 15 residues. The V gene's germline CDR1 is SGHDN and CDR2 FVKESK. CDR3 DNA: TGTGCCAGCAGCCTAGCGGGAGAGGTTAGTAATGAGCAGTTCTTC. This codes for CASSLAGEVSNEQFF.

This clone has more than one count but fewer than ten. The gene calls are TRBV9 and TRBJ1-6; 7 bases match TRBD1. The V segment lost 0 bases and the J segment 7 bases; nucleotides outside the gene matches: 4. The germline V gene encodes CDR1 SGDLS and CDR2 YYNGEE. CDR3 length: 15 residues. CDR3 amino acids: CASSVEQGLNSPLHF. DNA for the CDR3: TGTGCCAGCAGCGTAGAACAGGGGCTCAATTCACCCCTCCACTTT.

The V and J genes are TRBV6-5 and TRBJ1-6, with D possibly TRBD1 on 5 matching bases. V lost 8 bases to trimming and J lost 6 bases, with 11 bases between them. Germline V gene sequence: CDR1 MNHEY, CDR2 SVGAGI. The CDR3 contains 13 residues. The CDR3 loop is CASLGDGNSPLHF. The CDR3 coding sequence is TGTGCCAGCCTGGGGGACGGTAATTCACCCCTCCACTTT.

The CDR3: CASSLTRTGGTEAFF. CDR3 nucleotides: TGTGCCAGCAGCTTAACGAGGACAGGTGGGACTGAAGCTTTCTTT. The chain joins TRBV7-2 to TRBJ1-1; 7 bases line up with TRBD1. V lost 2 bases, J lost 5 bases, and 8 bases stayed unmatched. The CDR3 sequence is 15 residues long. CDR1 and CDR2 from the germline V gene are SGHTA and FQGNSA.

The chain couples TRBV5-5 to TRBJ1-2; 7 nucleotides align to TRBD1. There are 14 residues in the CDR3. Per germline, CDR1 SGHKS and CDR2 YYEKEE (reference sequence). V lost 3 bases to trimming and J lost 7 bases; unmatched junction nucleotides: 9. Here the CDR3 DNA reads TGTGCCAGCAGCTCAACAGGGGAGCGGGCTGGCTACACCTTC. It encodes CASSSTGERAGYTF.

The table lists this clone with a count of one. The chain carries TRBV11-2 and TRBJ1-1; TRBD1 agrees at 9 bases. This CDR3 region has 18 residues. Germline-derived CDR1 and CDR2 are SGHAT and FQNNGV. V was pared by 5 bases and J by 1 base, with 14 bases of the junction left unmatched. CDR3 in amino acids: CASSPFGRTGARNTEAFF. CDR3 coding DNA: TGTGCCAGCAGCCCCTTTGGAAGGACAGGGGCCCGGAACACTGAAGCTTTCTTT. The entire variable domain, with the rest obtained from reference TRBV11-2 and TRBJ1-1, is as follows: EAGVAQSPRYKIIEKRQSVAFWCNPISGHATLYWYQQILGQGPKLLIQFQNNGVVDDSQLPKDRFSAERLKGVDSTLKIQPAKLEDSAVYLCASSPFGRTGARNTEAFFGQGTRLTVV.